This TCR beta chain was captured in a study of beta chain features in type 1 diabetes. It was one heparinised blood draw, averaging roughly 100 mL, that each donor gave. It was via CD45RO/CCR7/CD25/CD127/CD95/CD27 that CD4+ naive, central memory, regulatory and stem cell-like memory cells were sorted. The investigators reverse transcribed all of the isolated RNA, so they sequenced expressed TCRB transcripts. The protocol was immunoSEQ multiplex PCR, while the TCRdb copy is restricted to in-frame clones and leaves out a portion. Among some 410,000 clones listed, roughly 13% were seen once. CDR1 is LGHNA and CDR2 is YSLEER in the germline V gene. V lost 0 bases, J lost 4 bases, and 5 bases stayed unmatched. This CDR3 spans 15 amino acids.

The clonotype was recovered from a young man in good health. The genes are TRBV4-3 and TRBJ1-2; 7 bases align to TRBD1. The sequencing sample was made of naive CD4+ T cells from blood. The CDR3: CASSQDMAGGYGYTF. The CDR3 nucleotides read TGCGCCAGCAGCCAAGATATGGCAGGGGGCTATGGCTACACCTTC.